This section outlines one T cell receptor (beta chain) sequence together with its context. What it recognizes is unknown. Following a re-call of the 5' RACE reads, TCRdb has one entry per CDR3 protein and lacks DNA. This sample contains approximately 380,000 distinct CDR3 sequences. The data belong to a study of T cells expressing NK-cell markers. This CDR3 region has 17 residues. Germline V gives CDR1 DFQATT, CDR2 SNEGSKA (reference sequence). Study-level results: NKG2C+ dominant clonotype frequencies in six donors were roughly 1.0-7.5% of CD8+ T cells.

The specimen sequenced was blood T cells: a sorted CD56 or NKG2C T cell subset, CD4+ or CD8+ T cells, or bulk PBMC T cells (not recorded which). This clonotype originated in a man aged 18 to 70 in good health. The gene calls are TRBV20-1 and TRBJ2-7; TCRdb selects TRBD2, and the lack of DNA leaves this call unchecked. Here the CDR3 reads CSARERTASQSSYEQYF.